The rows below give T cell receptor beta chains drawn from one sample of a study of blood T cell repertoires in COVID-19. Only in-frame clones appear in the TCRdb table, and some are missing; sequencing was by immunoSEQ multiplex PCR. The data show approximately 140,000 clones, about 84% seen once. The sample consisted of peripheral blood. The receptors here all came from a woman aged 80 or older in a cohort sampled during active or convalescent COVID-19. The CDR3 runs from the conserved cysteine through the conserved F or W. The D gene is left open where the match is weak. Clone size is not always given. Where it is, it says once, few, many or a class for expanded clones.

v_gene: TRBV19; abundance: -; j_gene: TRBJ1-1; d_gene: TRBD1; CDR3aa: CASAGGTGARNTEAFF; CDR3nt: TGTGCCAGTGCGGGGGGGACAGGGGCCCGGAACACTGAAGCTTTCTTT
v_gene: TRBV24-1; abundance: -; j_gene: TRBJ2-1; d_gene: -; CDR3aa: CATSDPRGVSYNEQFF; CDR3nt: TGTGCCACCAGTGATCCCCGCGGGGTGTCCTACAATGAGCAGTTCTTC
v_gene: TRBV3-1/TRBV3-2; abundance: -; j_gene: TRBJ1-1; d_gene: TRBD1; CDR3aa: CASSHGQGPNTEAFF; CDR3nt: TGTGCCAGCAGCCACGGACAGGGACCTAACACTGAAGCTTTCTTT
v_gene: TRBV7-2; abundance: -; j_gene: TRBJ1-6; d_gene: TRBD1; CDR3aa: CASSLRAPTGTANSPLHF; CDR3nt: TGTGCCAGCAGCTTACGAGCCCCAACCGGGACAGCTAATTCACCCCTCCACTTT
v_gene: TRBV11-3; abundance: -; j_gene: TRBJ2-3; d_gene: TRBD2; CDR3aa: CASSLVPGLAIDTQYF; CDR3nt: TGTGCCAGCAGCTTAGTCCCGGGACTAGCGATAGATACGCAGTATTTT
v_gene: TRBV27; abundance: -; j_gene: TRBJ2-7; d_gene: -; CDR3aa: CASSPTRLGVRPYEQYF; CDR3nt: TGTGCCAGCAGTCCCACCCGGTTAGGGGTCCGCCCCTACGAGCAGTACTTC
v_gene: TRBV5-1; abundance: -; j_gene: TRBJ1-2; d_gene: TRBD1; CDR3aa: CASTPGQGLYGYTF; CDR3nt: TGCGCCAGCACCCCGGGACAGGGTCTCTATGGCTACACCTTC
v_gene: TRBV15; abundance: -; j_gene: TRBJ2-3; d_gene: -; CDR3aa: CATSRDRLVTDTQYF; CDR3nt: TGTGCCACCAGCAGAGATAGACTAGTCACAGATACGCAGTATTTT
v_gene: TRBV3-1/TRBV3-2; abundance: few; j_gene: TRBJ1-2; d_gene: -; CDR3aa: CASSQVIGSGRNYGYTF; CDR3nt: TGTGCCAGCAGCCAAGTTATCGGGTCGGGTAGGAACTATGGCTACACCTTC
v_gene: TRBV6-1; abundance: -; j_gene: TRBJ2-7; d_gene: TRBD1; CDR3aa: CASSVRSDGTGSHEQYF; CDR3nt: TGTGCCAGCAGTGTGAGGTCGGATGGGACAGGGTCCCACGAGCAGTACTTC
v_gene: TRBV21-1; abundance: -; j_gene: TRBJ1-1; d_gene: -; CDR3aa: CASSKVLEGARTEAFF; CDR3nt: TGTGCCAGCAGCAAAGTATTAGAGGGGGCAAGGACTGAAGCTTTCTTT
v_gene: TRBV9; abundance: -; j_gene: TRBJ1-6; d_gene: -; CDR3aa: CASSVGGRGNSPLHF; CDR3nt: TGTGCCAGCAGCGTAGGGGGGAGGGGTAATTCACCCCTCCACTTT
v_gene: TRBV18; abundance: once; j_gene: TRBJ2-7; d_gene: -; CDR3aa: CASSPQNRADYEQYF; CDR3nt: TGTGCCAGCTCCCCCCAAAACAGGGCGGACTACGAGCAGTACTTC
v_gene: TRBV7-2; abundance: -; j_gene: TRBJ1-5; d_gene: TRBD1; CDR3aa: CASSPDRGGNQPQHF; CDR3nt: TGTGCCAGCAGCCCCGACAGGGGGGGCAATCAGCCCCAGCATTTT
v_gene: TRBV30; abundance: -; j_gene: TRBJ2-7; d_gene: -; CDR3aa: CAWGGYEQYF; CDR3nt: TGTGCCTGGGGCGGCTACGAGCAGTACTTC
v_gene: TRBV6-5; abundance: -; j_gene: TRBJ1-3; d_gene: -; CDR3aa: CASRRTGRSGNTIYF; CDR3nt: TGTGCCAGCAGACGGACGGGGAGATCTGGAAACACCATATATTTT
v_gene: TRBV5-1; abundance: -; j_gene: TRBJ1-2; d_gene: TRBD1; CDR3aa: CASSQGGGYYGYTF; CDR3nt: TGCGCCAGCAGCCAGGGGGGCGGTTACTATGGCTACACCTTC